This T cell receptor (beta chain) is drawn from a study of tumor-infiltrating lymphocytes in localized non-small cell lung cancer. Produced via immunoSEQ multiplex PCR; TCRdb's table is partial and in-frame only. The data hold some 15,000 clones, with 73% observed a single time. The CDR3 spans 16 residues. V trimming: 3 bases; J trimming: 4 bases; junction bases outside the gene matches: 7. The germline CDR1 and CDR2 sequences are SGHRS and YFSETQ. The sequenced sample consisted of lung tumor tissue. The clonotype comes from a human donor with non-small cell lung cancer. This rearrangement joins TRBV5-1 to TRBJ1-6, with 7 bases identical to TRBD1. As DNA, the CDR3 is TGCGCCAGCAGCTCGGGACAGCCCGATTATAATTCACCCCTCCACTTT. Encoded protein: CASSSGQPDYNSPLHF.